Listed here is a single T cell receptor (beta chain). These data come from a study of radiotherapy plus CTLA-4 blockade in lung cancer. Method: immunoSEQ multiplex PCR; TCRdb's copy keeps in-frame clones and lacks some. The table records 70,000 to 90,000 clones, about four fifths of them present only once. The CDR3 totals 17 residues. The germline V gene has CDR1 MNHEY and CDR2 SMNVEV (reference sequence). V dropped 4 bases and J dropped 6; count of bases not matched to a gene: 13. The source was peripheral blood, collected from a patient treated with radiotherapy plus ipilimumab. The source of this sequence is a human donor with non-small cell lung cancer who had stable disease on radiotherapy plus ipilimumab. J is TRBJ1-5 and V is TRBV27; TRBD1 matches at 9 bases. The CDR3 loop is CASSSSGTGRKGQPQHF. The CDR3 nucleotides read TGTGCCAGCAGTTCGTCAGGGACAGGGAGGAAAGGTCAGCCCCAGCATTTT.